These T cell receptor beta chains were read from a single sample in a study of regulatory T cells in long-lasting Graves disease. TCRdb reprocessed the multiplex PCR reads with MiXCR, giving one entry per CDR3 protein. This sample yields 350,000 to 450,000 distinct CDR3 sequences, of which under 15% are seen a single time; roughly 17% belongs to the top ten. These records were also assigned to another study, of T cells in Graves' hyperthyroidism and ophthalmopathy.

The sequencing here drew on peripheral blood mononuclear cells (PBMCs), taken at new diagnosis, from a patient treated with antithyroid drugs. Every receptor here comes from a woman in her twenties or thirties with Graves disease. Each CDR3 is given with its conserved first and last residue. The D gene is left open where the match is weak. Clone sizes are given selectively: once, few, many, or a class where the clone is expanded.

D: -; V: TRBV29-1; J: TRBJ1-2; length: 12; size: -; CDR3: CSVPNEHYSYTF; DNA: TGCAGCGTTCCCAACGAGCACTATAGCTACACCTTC
D: TRBD2; V: TRBV20-1; J: TRBJ2-7; length: 15; size: few; CDR3: CSASKLLAGGGEQYF; DNA: TGCAGTGCTAGCAAACTGCTAGCGGGAGGGGGGGAGCAGTACTTC
D: TRBD1; V: TRBV28; J: TRBJ2-1; length: 13; size: few; CDR3: CASRGTGGLEQFF; DNA: TGTGCCAGCAGAGGGACAGGGGGCCTAGAGCAGTTCTTC
D: -; V: TRBV7-9; J: TRBJ2-1; length: 15; size: few; CDR3: CASSLVSGPPSEQFF; DNA: TGTGCCAGCAGCTTAGTGAGCGGTCCTCCCAGTGAGCAGTTCTTC
D: -; V: TRBV11-3; J: TRBJ2-2; length: 16; size: many; CDR3: CASSSAATLNTGELFF; DNA: TGTGCCAGCAGCTCGGCGGCTACGTTAAACACCGGGGAGCTGTTTTTT
D: TRBD2; V: TRBV5-1; J: TRBJ2-1; length: 16; size: many; CDR3: CASSLAAGGLYNEQFF; DNA: TGCGCCAGCAGCTTGGCAGCGGGAGGGCTCTACAATGAGCAGTTCTTC
D: TRBD2; V: TRBV7-8; J: TRBJ2-7; length: 15; size: many; CDR3: CASTAFSGPSYEQYF; DNA: TGTGCCAGCACCGCCTTTAGCGGGCCGTCCTACGAGCAGTACTTC
D: TRBD1; V: TRBV6-2/TRBV6-3; J: TRBJ1-6; length: 17; size: -; CDR3: CASSYTWGQVFNSPLHF; DNA: TGTGCCAGCAGTTACACCTGGGGACAGGTCTTTAATTCACCCCTCCACTTT
D: -; V: TRBV11-2; J: TRBJ2-4; length: 15; size: once; CDR3: CASSLDPQDKNIQYF; DNA: TGTGCCAGCAGCTTAGACCCCCAGGACAAAAACATTCAGTACTTC
D: TRBD2; V: TRBV27; J: TRBJ2-7; length: 17; size: few; CDR3: CASSSPLTSGIIYEQYF; DNA: TGTGCCAGCAGTTCCCCCCTGACTAGCGGGATAATTTACGAGCAGTACTTC
D: TRBD2; V: TRBV19; J: TRBJ2-7; length: 17; size: few; CDR3: CASSMRAGDLPAYEQYF; DNA: TGTGCCAGTAGTATGAGAGCGGGAGATCTCCCCGCGTACGAGCAGTACTTC
D: -; V: TRBV30; J: TRBJ2-1; length: 14; size: many; CDR3: CAWSISGLYNEQFF; DNA: TGTGCCTGGAGTATAAGCGGCCTCTACAATGAGCAGTTCTTC
D: -; V: TRBV28; J: TRBJ1-1; length: 14; size: few; CDR3: CASRPVRVNTEAFF; DNA: TGTGCCAGCAGACCCGTCAGGGTGAACACTGAAGCTTTCTTT
D: TRBD1; V: TRBV12-3/TRBV12-4; J: TRBJ2-7; length: 14; size: many; CDR3: CASQRTGKTYEQYF; DNA: TGTGCCAGCCAACGGACAGGGAAGACCTACGAGCAGTACTTC
D: -; V: TRBV5-1; J: TRBJ2-3; length: 17; size: many; CDR3: CASSLGFGGPATDTQYF; DNA: TGCGCCAGCAGCTTGGGATTTGGGGGGCCCGCGACAGATACGCAGTATTTT
D: -; V: TRBV11-2; J: TRBJ2-1; length: 11; size: -; CDR3: CASTPHDEQFF; DNA: TGTGCCAGCACCCCGCATGATGAGCAGTTCTTC
D: -; V: TRBV10-3; J: TRBJ1-6; length: 14; size: -; CDR3: CAISGPTAGSLLHF; DNA: TGTGCCATCAGTGGACCCACGGCGGGCTCACTCCTCCACTTT
D: TRBD1; V: TRBV3-1; J: TRBJ1-6; length: 15; size: -; CDR3: CASSQDRGPSSPLHF; DNA: TGTGCCAGCAGCCAGGACAGGGGGCCTAGTTCACCCCTCCACTTT
D: -; V: TRBV5-4; J: TRBJ1-2; length: 15; size: few; CDR3: CASSSPGGANYGYTF; DNA: TGTGCCAGCAGCTCTCCCGGGGGGGCGAACTATGGCTACACCTTC
D: -; V: TRBV3-1; J: TRBJ2-5; length: 16; size: few; CDR3: CASSLPLSWGEETQYF; DNA: TGTGCCAGCAGCCTTCCCCTGTCTTGGGGGGAGGAGACCCAGTACTTC
D: -; V: TRBV6-2/TRBV6-3; J: TRBJ1-1; length: 15; size: few; CDR3: CASSYTEGVGTEAFF; DNA: TGTGCCAGCAGTTACACAGAGGGGGTTGGCACTGAAGCTTTCTTT
D: TRBD2; V: TRBV20-1; J: TRBJ2-1; length: 15; size: many; CDR3: CSAKGSGSSYNEQFF; DNA: TGCAGTGCCAAGGGCAGCGGGAGCTCCTACAATGAGCAGTTCTTC
D: -; V: TRBV29-1; J: TRBJ2-7; length: 13; size: many; CDR3: CSVVRGSSYEQYF; DNA: TGCAGCGTTGTTAGGGGAAGCTCCTACGAGCAGTACTTC
D: -; V: TRBV5-1; J: TRBJ2-3; length: 15; size: -; CDR3: CASSFRWESTDTQYF; DNA: TGCGCCAGCAGCTTTCGGTGGGAGAGCACAGATACGCAGTATTTT
D: TRBD2; V: TRBV6-2/TRBV6-3; J: TRBJ2-1; length: 16; size: many; CDR3: CASSYSGTSEYNEQFF; DNA: TGTGCCAGCAGTTACTCCGGGACTAGCGAATACAATGAGCAGTTCTTC
D: TRBD1; V: TRBV19; J: TRBJ2-2; length: 14; size: few; CDR3: CASNRGLYTGELFF; DNA: TGTGCCTCGAACAGGGGGCTCTACACCGGGGAGCTGTTTTTT
D: TRBD1; V: TRBV4-1; J: TRBJ2-3; length: 16; size: -; CDR3: CASSIKDRGFTDTQYF; DNA: TGCGCCAGCAGCATAAAGGACAGGGGATTCACAGATACGCAGTATTTT
D: -; V: TRBV6-1; J: TRBJ2-2; length: 15; size: -; CDR3: CASSERAGYSGELFF; DNA: TGTGCCAGCAGTGAACGAGCAGGGTATTCCGGGGAGCTGTTTTTT
D: -; V: TRBV19; J: TRBJ1-5; length: 15; size: few; CDR3: CASSIMAGSNQPQHF; DNA: TGTGCCAGTAGTATTATGGCAGGGAGCAATCAGCCCCAGCATTTT
D: TRBD2; V: TRBV20-1; J: TRBJ2-5; length: 16; size: -; CDR3: CSARVISGRVKETQYF; DNA: TGCAGTGCTAGAGTAATTAGCGGGAGGGTTAAAGAGACCCAGTACTTC
D: -; V: TRBV6-1; J: TRBJ1-5; length: 17; size: -; CDR3: CASRLSRRAVRDQPQHF; DNA: TGTGCCAGCAGATTATCACGGAGGGCAGTTCGGGATCAGCCCCAGCATTTT